The clone carrying this T cell receptor (beta chain) was detected a few times. Its antigen is unidentified. The CDR3 is 12 amino acids. The germline V gene has CDR1 MNHEY and CDR2 SMNVEV (reference sequence). V was clipped by 5 bases and J by 6 bases, with 11 bases between them. The second PCR ran about 6 to 11 cycles with a sample-barcoded 5' primer and J-beta primers. TCRdb reprocessed the 5' RACE reads with MiXCR, giving one entry per CDR3 protein. The profile shows about 1.8 million distinct CDR3 sequences, around 48% of them singletons. The sample comes from a study of blood T cells in healthy people across ages. Study results and limitations: Naive CD4+ cell counts and diversity both ran higher in long-lived than in aged donors.

Every donor provided around 9.5 milliliters of peripheral blood. This TCR derives from a woman in her 40s in good health. Sequenced input: blood. The chain joins TRBV27 to TRBJ2-7; D not resolved. CDR3 nucleotides: TGTGCCAGCAGTATGCTGGGCGGCGAGCAGTACTTC. Its protein product is CASSMLGGEQYF.